This T cell receptor beta chain comes out of a study of shared clonotypes between healthy human individuals. TCRdb's table, derived via immunoSEQ multiplex PCR, lists solely in-frame clones and lacks some. Of more than 400,000 clones in the sample, more than 75% were seen once. This clone was found a few times. V lost 0 bases and J lost 8; bases outside the gene matches: 13. The CDR3 length is 16 residues. Looked up from germline, CDR1 is GTSNPN and CDR2 is SVGIG (reference sequence). Sequencing was done on a sample of PBMCs. V and J are TRBV30 and TRBJ1-5; 7 bases line up with TRBD1. The clonotype was recovered from a woman aged 40 to 55 in good health. Some clones in this sample may be carry-over from other donors' samples. CDR3 sequence (DNA): TGTGCCTGGAGTGTTGGACAGGCCCGGGGATCGGAGCCCCAGCATTTT. Amino acids: CAWSVGQARGSEPQHF.